The 10 T cell receptor beta chains below were found in one sample sequenced in a study of blood T cell repertoires in COVID-19. Libraries were prepared by immunoSEQ multiplex PCR; TCRdb keeps only in-frame clonotypes and omits some of them. The table includes over 35,000 clones, 75% to 85% detected once. The source material was peripheral blood. The receptor set was obtained from a human donor in a cohort sampled during active COVID-19.

The chain joins TRBV2 to TRBJ1-5, with TRBD1 as a possible D gene (6 bases). Between the trimmed V and J ends, which lost 6 bases and 10 bases, there was a span of 16 bases. This CDR3 contains 13 residues. Germline lookup yields CDR1 SNHLY and CDR2 FYNNEI. The CDR3 region has the DNA TGTGCCAGCAGGGGCCCCGAGGGGGTCCCCCAGCATTTT. Its protein is CASRGPEGVPQHF.

The V call is TRBV6-2 or TRBV6-3, the J call TRBJ2-7, with 9 bases fitting TRBD1. Germline lookup yields CDR1 MNHEY and CDR2 SVGEGT. Germline trimming cut 2 bases from V and 2 bases from J; bases unmatched to any gene: 1. The CDR3 covers 14 residues. Here the CDR3 reads CASSYTGGPYEQYF. The CDR3 DNA reads TGTGCCAGCAGTTACACAGGGGGCCCCTACGAGCAGTACTTC.

This chain connects TRBV5-1 to TRBJ1-1; D not certain. This CDR3 comprises 14 residues. V dropped 0 bases and J dropped 0 bases, with 6 bases sitting between them. CDR1 is SGHRS and CDR2 is YFSETQ in the germline V gene. The CDR3 loop reads CASSLDGMNTEAFF. In DNA form, the CDR3 reads TGCGCCAGCAGCTTGGACGGTATGAACACTGAAGCTTTCTTT.

This sequence joins TRBV29-1 and TRBJ1-1, with TRBD1 matching over 8 bases. This CDR3 has 14 residues. Losses at the gene ends were 5 bases for V and 5 bases for J; bases not matched to a gene: 10. The germline gives CDR1 SQVTM, CDR2 ANQGSEA. CDR3 residues: CSVPGQVAGTEAFF. The DNA for the CDR3 is TGCAGCGTTCCGGGACAGGTGGCGGGTACTGAAGCTTTCTTT.

The genes are TRBV12-3 or TRBV12-4 and TRBJ1-2; 9 nucleotides match TRBD1. The CDR3 loop spans 13 amino acids. V gave up 10 bases and J gave up 4 bases; unmatched junction bases: 7. CDR3 sequence (DNA): TGTGCCACCTCGGGGGACAGGGTCTATGGCTACACCTTC. Protein: CATSGDRVYGYTF.

This rearrangement joins TRBV19 to TRBJ2-1; the D gene is possibly TRBD1 (6 bases). The length of the CDR3 is 12 residues. In germline, CDR1 is LNHDA, CDR2 SQIVND (reference sequence). Trimming left V 8 bases short and J 9 bases short, with 14 bases between. CDR3 coding DNA: TGTGCCAGTTCTAACAGGGTTCTTGAGCAGTTCTTC. It is translated as CASSNRVLEQFF.

The gene calls are TRBV6-5 and TRBJ1-2, with TRBD1 matching 12 bases. The trim removed 6 bases at V and 7 bases at J, leaving 9 bases unmatched. The CDR3 totals 15 residues. CDR1 is MNHEY, CDR2 SVGAGI, per germline. The CDR3 nucleotides are TGTGCCAGCAGCGCTTCGGGGACAGGGGGCGGTGGCTACACCTTC. It specifies CASSASGTGGGGYTF.

J is TRBJ2-1 and V is TRBV12-3 or TRBV12-4, with D perhaps matching TRBD2 (5 bases). CDR3 length: 13 amino acids. V lost 6 bases, J lost 4 bases, and 10 bases lay in between. CDR3 region: CASSEGWYNEQFF. The CDR3 nucleotides read TGTGCCAGCAGCGAGGGCTGGTACAATGAGCAGTTCTTC.

V is TRBV20-1 and J is TRBJ1-2; D is undetermined. The CDR3 runs 11 residues. Germline V gene lookup returns CDR1 DFQATT and CDR2 SNEGSKA (reference sequence). This CDR3 reads CSGGWSGGYTF. DNA of the CDR3: TGCAGCGGTGGATGGTCGGGGGGCTACACCTTC.

There are a few counts of this clone. The chain combines TRBV6-1 with TRBJ1-5, with D perhaps TRBD1 (6 bases). The V gene's germline CDR1 is MNHNS and CDR2 SASEGT. V dropped 1 base and J dropped 6 bases, with 10 bases sitting between them. The length of the CDR3 is 14 residues. DNA for the CDR3: TGTGCCAGCAGTGAAGGAGGGGGTGGTCAGCCCCAGCATTTT. Residues: CASSEGGGGQPQHF.